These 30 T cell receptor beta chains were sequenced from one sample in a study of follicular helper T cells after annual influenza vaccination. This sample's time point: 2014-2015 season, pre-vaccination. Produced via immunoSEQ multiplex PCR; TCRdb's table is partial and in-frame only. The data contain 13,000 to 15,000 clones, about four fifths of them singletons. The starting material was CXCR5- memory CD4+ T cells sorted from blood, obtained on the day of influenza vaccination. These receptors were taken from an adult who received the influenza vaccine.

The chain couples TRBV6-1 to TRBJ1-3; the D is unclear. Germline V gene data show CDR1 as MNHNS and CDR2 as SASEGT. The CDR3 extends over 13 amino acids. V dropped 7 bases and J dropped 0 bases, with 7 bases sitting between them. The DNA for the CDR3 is TGTGCCAGCAAGCAGAGCTCTGGAAACACCATATATTTT. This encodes CASKQSSGNTIYF.

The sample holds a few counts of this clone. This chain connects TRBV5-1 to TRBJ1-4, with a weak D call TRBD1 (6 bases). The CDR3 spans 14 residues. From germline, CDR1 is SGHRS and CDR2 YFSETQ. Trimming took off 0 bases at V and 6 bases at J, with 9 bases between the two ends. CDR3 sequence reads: CASSLVPGDEKLFF. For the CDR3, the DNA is TGCGCCAGCAGCTTGGTGCCAGGGGATGAAAAACTGTTTTTT.

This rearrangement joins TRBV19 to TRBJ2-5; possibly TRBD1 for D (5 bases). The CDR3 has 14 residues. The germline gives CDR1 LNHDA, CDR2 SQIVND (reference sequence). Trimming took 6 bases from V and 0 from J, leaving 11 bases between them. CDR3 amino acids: CASRSRANQETQYF. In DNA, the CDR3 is TGTGCCAGTAGGAGCAGGGCCAACCAAGAGACCCAGTACTTC.

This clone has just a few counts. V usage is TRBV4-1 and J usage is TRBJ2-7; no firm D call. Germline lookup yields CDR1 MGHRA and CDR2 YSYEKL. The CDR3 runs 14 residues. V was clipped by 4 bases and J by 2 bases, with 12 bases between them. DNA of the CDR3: TGCGCCAGCAGCCGATCCCCAAAAACCTACGAGCAGTACTTC. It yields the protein CASSRSPKTYEQYF.

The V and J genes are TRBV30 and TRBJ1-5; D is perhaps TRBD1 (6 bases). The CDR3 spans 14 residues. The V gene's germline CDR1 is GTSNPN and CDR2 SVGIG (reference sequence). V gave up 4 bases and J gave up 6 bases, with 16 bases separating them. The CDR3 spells CAWTPPSGAQPQHF. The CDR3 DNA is TGTGCCTGGACTCCCCCATCGGGGGCTCAGCCCCAGCATTTT.

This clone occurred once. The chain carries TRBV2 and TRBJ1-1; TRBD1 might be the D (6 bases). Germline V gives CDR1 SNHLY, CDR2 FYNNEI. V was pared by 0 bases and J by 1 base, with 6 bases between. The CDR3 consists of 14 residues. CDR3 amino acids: CASSEAGGNTEAFF. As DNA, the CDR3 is TGTGCCAGCAGTGAAGCAGGGGGGAACACTGAAGCTTTCTTT.

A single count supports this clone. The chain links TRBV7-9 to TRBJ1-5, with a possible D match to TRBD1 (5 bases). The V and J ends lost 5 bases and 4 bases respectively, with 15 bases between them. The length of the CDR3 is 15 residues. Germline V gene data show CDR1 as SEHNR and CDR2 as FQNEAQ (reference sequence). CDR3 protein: CASSPMSRGNQPQHF. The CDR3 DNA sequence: TGTGCCAGCAGCCCTATGTCAAGGGGAAATCAGCCCCAGCATTTT.

The CDR3 coding sequence is TGTGCCAGCAGCTTCGCAGGGAACACTGAAGCTTTCTTT. Protein: CASSFAGNTEAFF. The chain uses TRBV7-8 and TRBJ1-1; D is unclear. The CDR3 sequence is 13 residues long. Germline loops: CDR1 SGHVS, CDR2 FQNEAQ. V was shortened by 3 bases and J by 1 base, with 6 bases between the two germline ends.

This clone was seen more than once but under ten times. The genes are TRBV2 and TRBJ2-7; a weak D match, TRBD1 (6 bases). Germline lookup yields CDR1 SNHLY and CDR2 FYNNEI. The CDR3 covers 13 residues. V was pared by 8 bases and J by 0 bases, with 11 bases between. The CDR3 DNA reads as TGTGCCAGCCACCGGGACAACTCCTACGAGCAGTACTTC. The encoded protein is CASHRDNSYEQYF.

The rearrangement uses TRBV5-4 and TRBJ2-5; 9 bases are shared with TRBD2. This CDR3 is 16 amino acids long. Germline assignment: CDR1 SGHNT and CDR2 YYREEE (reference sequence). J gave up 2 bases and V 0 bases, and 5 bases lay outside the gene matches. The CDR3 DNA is TGTGCCAGCAGCTTGGGTTTGCGGGGGGGACAAGAGACCCAGTACTTC. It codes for CASSLGLRGGQETQYF.

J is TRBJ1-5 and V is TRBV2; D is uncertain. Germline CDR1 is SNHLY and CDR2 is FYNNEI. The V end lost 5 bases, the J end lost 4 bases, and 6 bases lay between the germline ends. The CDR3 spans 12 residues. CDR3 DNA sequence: TGTGCCAGCAGTCGGACGAATCAGCCCCAGCATTTT. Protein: CASSRTNQPQHF.

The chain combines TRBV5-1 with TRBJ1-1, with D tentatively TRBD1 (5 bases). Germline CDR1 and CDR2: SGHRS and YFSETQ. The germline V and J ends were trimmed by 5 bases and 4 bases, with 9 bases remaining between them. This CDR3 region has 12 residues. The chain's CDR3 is CASRDTSTEAFF. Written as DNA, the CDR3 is TGCGCCAGCAGGGACACAAGCACTGAAGCTTTCTTT.

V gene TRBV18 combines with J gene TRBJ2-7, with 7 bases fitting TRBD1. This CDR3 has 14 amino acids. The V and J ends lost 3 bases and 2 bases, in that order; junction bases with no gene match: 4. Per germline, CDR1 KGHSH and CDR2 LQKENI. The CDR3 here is CASSPRQGTYEQYF. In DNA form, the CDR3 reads TGTGCCAGCTCACCCCGACAGGGCACCTACGAGCAGTACTTC.

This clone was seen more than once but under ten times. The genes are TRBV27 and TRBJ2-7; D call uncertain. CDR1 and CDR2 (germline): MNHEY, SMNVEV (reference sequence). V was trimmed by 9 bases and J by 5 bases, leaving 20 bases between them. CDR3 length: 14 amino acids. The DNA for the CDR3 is TGTGCCAGAACATTTGGTGGGATTCTGGACGAGCAGTACTTC. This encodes CARTFGGILDEQYF.

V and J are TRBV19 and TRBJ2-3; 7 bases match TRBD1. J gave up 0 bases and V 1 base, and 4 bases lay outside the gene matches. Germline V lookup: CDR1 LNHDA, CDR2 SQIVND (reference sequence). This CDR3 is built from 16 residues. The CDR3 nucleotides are TGTGCCAGTAGTATAGTTAGGGGGCAGAGCACAGATACGCAGTATTTT. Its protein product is CASSIVRGQSTDTQYF.

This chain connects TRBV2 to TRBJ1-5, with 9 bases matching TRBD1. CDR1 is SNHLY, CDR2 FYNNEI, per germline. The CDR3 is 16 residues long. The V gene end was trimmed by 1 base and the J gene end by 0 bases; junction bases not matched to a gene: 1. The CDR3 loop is CASSEGTGASNQPQHF. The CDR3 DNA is TGTGCCAGCAGTGAAGGGACAGGGGCTAGCAATCAGCCCCAGCATTTT.

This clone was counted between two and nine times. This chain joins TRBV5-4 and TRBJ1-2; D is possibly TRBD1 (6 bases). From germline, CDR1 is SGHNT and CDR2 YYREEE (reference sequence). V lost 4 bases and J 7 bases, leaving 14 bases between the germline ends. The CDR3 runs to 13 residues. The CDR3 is CASSTRQVVGYTF. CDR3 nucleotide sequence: TGTGCCAGCAGCACAAGACAGGTCGTTGGCTACACCTTC.

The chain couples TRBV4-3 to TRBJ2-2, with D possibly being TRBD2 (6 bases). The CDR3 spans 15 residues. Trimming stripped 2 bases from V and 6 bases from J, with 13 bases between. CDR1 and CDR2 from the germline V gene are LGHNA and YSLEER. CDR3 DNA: TGCGCCAGCAGCCAAACCGAAAAGCGGGCCGGGGAGCTGTTTTTT. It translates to CASSQTEKRAGELFF.

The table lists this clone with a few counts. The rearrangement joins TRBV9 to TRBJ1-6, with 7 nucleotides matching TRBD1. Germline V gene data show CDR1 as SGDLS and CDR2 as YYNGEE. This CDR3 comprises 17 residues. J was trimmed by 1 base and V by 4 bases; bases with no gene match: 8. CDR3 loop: CASSLGEGASYNSPLHF. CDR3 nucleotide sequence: TGTGCCAGCAGCCTAGGTGAGGGGGCATCCTATAATTCACCCCTCCACTTT.

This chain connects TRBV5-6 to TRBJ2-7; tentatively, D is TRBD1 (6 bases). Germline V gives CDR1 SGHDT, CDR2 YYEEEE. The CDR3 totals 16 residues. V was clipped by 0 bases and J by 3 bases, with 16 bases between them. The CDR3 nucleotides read TGTGCCAGCAGCTTGGGCAGGGGCGCTTACCACTACGAGCAGTACTTC. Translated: CASSLGRGAYHYEQYF.

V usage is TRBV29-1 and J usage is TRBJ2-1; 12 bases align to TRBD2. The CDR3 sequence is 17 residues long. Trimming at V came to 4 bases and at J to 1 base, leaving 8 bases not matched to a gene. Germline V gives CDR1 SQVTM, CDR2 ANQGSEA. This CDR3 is CSVAAASGGDSYNEQFF. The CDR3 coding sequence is TGCAGCGTTGCGGCGGCTAGCGGGGGGGATTCCTACAATGAGCAGTTCTTC.

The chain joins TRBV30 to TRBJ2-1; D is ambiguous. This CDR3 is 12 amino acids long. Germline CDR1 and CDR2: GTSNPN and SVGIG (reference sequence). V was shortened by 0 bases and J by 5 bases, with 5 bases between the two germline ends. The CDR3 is CAWSVLNNEQFF. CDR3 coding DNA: TGTGCCTGGAGTGTACTCAACAATGAGCAGTTCTTC.

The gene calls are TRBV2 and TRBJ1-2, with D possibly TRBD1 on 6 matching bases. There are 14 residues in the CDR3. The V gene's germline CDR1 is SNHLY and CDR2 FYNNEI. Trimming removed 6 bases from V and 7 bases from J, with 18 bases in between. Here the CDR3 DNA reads TGTGCCAGCAGCGCCTCCGGAGACAGGCGTGGCTACACCTTC. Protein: CASSASGDRRGYTF.

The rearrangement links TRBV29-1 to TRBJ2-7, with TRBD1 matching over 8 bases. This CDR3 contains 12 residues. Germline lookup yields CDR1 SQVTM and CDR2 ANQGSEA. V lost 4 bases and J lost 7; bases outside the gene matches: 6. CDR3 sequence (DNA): TGCAGCGTTGCCCAGGGGGCGAGGGAGCAGTACTTC. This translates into CSVAQGAREQYF.

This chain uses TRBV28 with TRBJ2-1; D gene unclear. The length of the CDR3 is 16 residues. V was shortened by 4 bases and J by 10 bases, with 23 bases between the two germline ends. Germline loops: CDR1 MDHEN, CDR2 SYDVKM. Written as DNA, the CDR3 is TGTGCCAGCAGTTCCTCTCTCACCCTCTCTCGCGAGGAGCAGTTCTTC. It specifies CASSSSLTLSREEQFF.

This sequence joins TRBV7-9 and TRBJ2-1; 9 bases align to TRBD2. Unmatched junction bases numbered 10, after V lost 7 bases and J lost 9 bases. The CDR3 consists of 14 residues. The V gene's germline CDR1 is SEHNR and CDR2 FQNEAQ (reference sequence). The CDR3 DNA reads TGTGCCAGCATCCCGGGCGGGGGGGCTGGTGAGCAGTTCTTC. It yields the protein CASIPGGGAGEQFF.

The chain's CDR3 is CASSDQGLGEAFF. In DNA form, the CDR3 reads TGTGCCAGCAGTGATCAGGGTCTGGGGGAAGCTTTCTTT. The chain links TRBV2 to TRBJ1-1, with TRBD1 as a possible D gene (5 bases). CDR3 length: 13 amino acids. The germline V gene has CDR1 SNHLY and CDR2 FYNNEI. Deletions cut 3 bases from V and 8 bases from J, with 13 bases between. The full variable domain, its missing parts supplied by reference TRBV2 and TRBJ1-1, is EPEVTQTPSHQVTQMGQEVILRCVPISNHLYFYWYRQILGQKVEFLVSFYNNEISEKSEIFDDQFSVERPDGSNFTLKIRSTKLEDSAMYFCASSDQGLGEAFFGQGTRLTVV.

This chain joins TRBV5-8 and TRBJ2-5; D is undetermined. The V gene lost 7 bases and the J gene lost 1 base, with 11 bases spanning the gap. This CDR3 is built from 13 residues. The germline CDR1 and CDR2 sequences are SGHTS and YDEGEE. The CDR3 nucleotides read TGTGCCAGCGATAAGAGGTTCCAAGAGACCCAGTACTTC. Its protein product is CASDKRFQETQYF.

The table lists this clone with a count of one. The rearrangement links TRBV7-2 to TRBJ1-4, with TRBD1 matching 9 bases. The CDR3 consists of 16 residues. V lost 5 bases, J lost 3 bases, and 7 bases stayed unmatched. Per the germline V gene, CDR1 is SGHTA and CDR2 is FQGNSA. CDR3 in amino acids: CASSLDRGIPNEKLFF. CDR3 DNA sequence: TGTGCCAGCAGCCTGGACAGGGGAATACCTAATGAAAAACTGTTTTTT.

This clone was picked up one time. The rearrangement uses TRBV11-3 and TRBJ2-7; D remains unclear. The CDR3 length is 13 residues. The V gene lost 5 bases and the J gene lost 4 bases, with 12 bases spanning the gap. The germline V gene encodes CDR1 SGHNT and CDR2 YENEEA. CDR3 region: CASSPGIHYEQYF. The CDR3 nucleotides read TGTGCCAGCAGCCCAGGTATTCATTACGAGCAGTACTTC. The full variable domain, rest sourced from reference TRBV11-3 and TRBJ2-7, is EAGVVQSPRYKIIEKKQPVAFWCNPISGHNTLYWYLQNLGQGPELLIRYENEEAVDDSQLPKDRFSAERLKGVDSTLKIQPAELGDSAVYLCASSPGIHYEQYFGPGTRLTVT.